This T cell receptor (beta chain) was captured by sequencing in a study of blood T cell repertoires in COVID-19. Study-wide context: Samples taken during acute and convalescent COVID-19 were collected in the United States, Italy and Spain.

V shed 4 bases, J shed 7 bases, and the junction held 10 bases outside the gene matches. The germline V gene has CDR1 SGHRS and CDR2 YFSETQ. CDR3 size: 16 residues. The data were produced by immunoSEQ multiplex PCR, yet TCRdb's version contains in-frame clones alone and is incomplete. The sample carries fewer than 450,000 clones, around 86% recorded once. The sample taken for sequencing was peripheral blood. The receptor's source is a woman between 50 and 59 years old with COVID-19, enrolled during active disease. This chain links TRBV5-1 with TRBJ1-4, with 10 bases fitting TRBD1. The CDR3 DNA is TGCGCCAGCAGCCAGACAGGGGGCGGGTACGCTGAAAAACTGTTTTTT. Translating it yields CASSQTGGGYAEKLFF.